The 20 T cell receptor beta chains below were found in one sample sequenced in a study of CD8 T cells in Susac syndrome. cDNA came from roughly 0.5 to 1 ug RNA primed by random hexamers. TCRdb ran MiXCR on the immunoSEQ multiplex PCR reads and lists one entry per CDR3 protein. This sample has some 100,000 distinct CDR3 sequences; nearly 95% occur once, and the top ten carry more than 0.13%. The sequencing input was CD4+ T cells from PBMCs. These receptors all stem from a human donor in good health.

This clonotype has just a few counts. V is TRBV29-1 and J is TRBJ2-1; D is uncertain. Between the trimmed V and J ends, which lost 1 base and 6 bases, there was a span of 7 bases. The germline V gene encodes CDR1 SQVTM and CDR2 ANQGSEA. This CDR3 has 12 amino acids. CDR3 nucleotide sequence: TGCAGCGTTGAAGTCTCTAGCAATGAGCAGTTCTTC. Its translation: CSVEVSSNEQFF.

The count of this clonotype is one. This chain uses TRBV10-3 with TRBJ2-2; a possible D gene is TRBD2 (6 bases). This CDR3 region has 15 residues. In germline, CDR1 is ENHRY, CDR2 SYGVKD. Between the trimmed V and J ends, which lost 4 bases and 4 bases, there was a span of 13 bases. CDR3 nucleotides: TGTGCCATCAGTGGAGGAGGGTCTGGCACCGGGGAGCTGTTTTTT. It encodes CAISGGGSGTGELFF.

The rearrangement joins TRBV21-1 to TRBJ1-4; no check of the table's D call, TRBD1, against the DNA was made. TRBV21-1 is a documented pseudogene. This CDR3 comprises 18 residues. CDR3 protein: CASSRSDKSPFANEKLFF. The CDR3 nucleotides are TGTGCCAGCAGCAGGTCGGACAAGTCCCCCTTTGCTAATGAAAAACTGTTTTTT.

The rearrangement joins TRBV27 to TRBJ2-7, with 11 positions matching TRBD2. Germline-derived CDR1 and CDR2 are MNHEY and SMNVEV (reference sequence). J was trimmed by 2 bases and V by 6 bases; bases with no gene match: 9. The length of the CDR3 is 16 residues. CDR3 coding DNA: TGTGCCAGCAGCCGACGACTAGCGGGAAGAACCTACGAGCAGTACTTC. Amino acid sequence: CASSRRLAGRTYEQYF.

The chain joins TRBV7-2 to TRBJ1-5; tentative D call: TRBD1 (6 bases). Germline CDR1 reads SGHTA; CDR2 reads FQGNSA. The CDR3 is made up of 17 amino acids. Trimming took off 5 bases at V and 4 bases at J, with 21 bases between the two ends. CDR3 sequence reads: CASSETSGGLTNQPQHF. DNA for the CDR3: TGTGCCAGCAGCGAGACGTCGGGGGGCCTTACTAATCAGCCCCAGCATTTT. The full variable domain, completed using reference TRBV7-2 and TRBJ1-5, is GAGVSQSPSNKVTEKGKDVELRCDPISGHTALYWYRQSLGQGLEFLIYFQGNSAPDKSGLPSDRFSAERTGGSVSTLTIQRTQQEDSAVYLCASSETSGGLTNQPQHFGDGTRLSIL.

V usage is TRBV19 and J usage is TRBJ2-5; D not resolved. Germline V gene data show CDR1 as LNHDA and CDR2 as SQIVND (reference sequence). V was clipped by 9 bases and J by 0 bases, with 17 bases between them. CDR3 length: 15 residues. The CDR3 DNA sequence: TGTGCCAGGATAACCGGAGCCCCTAACCAAGAGACCCAGTACTTC. Translated, it gives CARITGAPNQETQYF.

As for this clonotype: Germline and junction disagree at one end, which may indicate a read error. The chain is built from TRBV29-1 and TRBJ2-5; 10 bases fit TRBD2. There are 15 residues in the CDR3. Germline-derived CDR1 and CDR2 are SQVTM and ANQGSEA. CDR3 sequence: CCVDPAGGPLETQYF. The CDR3 DNA follows: TGCTGCGTTGATCCAGCGGGAGGGCCTTTGGAGACCCAGTACTTC.

The CDR3 spells CASSSNPTDTGELFF. The CDR3 DNA is TGTGCCAGCAGCTCGAACCCGACCGACACCGGGGAGCTGTTTTTT. This rearrangement joins TRBV7-3 to TRBJ2-2; unclear D gene. Germline CDR1 reads SGHTA; CDR2 reads FQGTGA. V dropped 4 bases and J dropped 3 bases, with 12 bases sitting between them. The CDR3 contains 15 residues.

This chain links TRBV6-1 with TRBJ2-5; D remains ambiguous. Between the trimmed V and J ends, which lost 2 bases and 10 bases, there was a span of 8 bases. The CDR3 loop spans 11 amino acids. In germline, CDR1 is MNHNS, CDR2 SASEGT. In nucleotides, the CDR3 is TGTGCCAGCAGTGAACCAGCGCGCCAGTACTTC. Residues: CASSEPARQYF.

This chain connects TRBV6-6 to TRBJ2-2; 7 positions agree with TRBD2. Germline V gives CDR1 MNHNY, CDR2 SVGAGI (reference sequence). The CDR3 is made up of 15 amino acids. V trimming: 5 bases; J trimming: 4 bases; junction bases outside the gene matches: 7. The DNA of the CDR3 is TGTGCCAGCAGTCGTCTAGCGGAGATCACCGGGGAGCTGTTTTTT. Its protein is CASSRLAEITGELFF.

V usage is TRBV20-1 and J usage is TRBJ2-2; D may be TRBD1 or TRBD2 (5 bases each). V was pared by 5 bases and J by 7 bases, with 14 bases between. The CDR3 totals 13 residues. CDR1 and CDR2 (germline): DFQATT, SNEGSKA (reference sequence). As DNA, the CDR3 is TGCAGTGCTTCGGGACCGGCGGGCGGGGAGCTGTTTTTT. Translated: CSASGPAGGELFF.

The chain recombines TRBV14 with TRBJ2-7, with unresolved D. This CDR3 comprises 12 residues. Germline V lookup: CDR1 SGHDN, CDR2 FVKESK. Trimming took 3 bases from V and 2 from J, leaving 5 bases between them. CDR3 coding DNA: TGTGCCAGCAGCCACCCGGCCTACGAGCAGTACTTC. The encoded protein is CASSHPAYEQYF. Full variable domain (remainder filled in from reference TRBV14 and TRBJ2-7): EAGVTQFPSHSVIEKGQTVTLRCDPISGHDNLYWYRRVMGKEIKFLLHFVKESKQDESGMPNNRFLAERTGGTYSTLKVQPAELEDSGVYFCASSHPAYEQYFGPGTRLTVT.

V usage is TRBV6-5 and J usage is TRBJ1-1; D unclear. The CDR3 is 13 residues long. CDR1 and CDR2 (germline): MNHEY, SVGAGI. V lost 6 bases and J 4 bases, leaving 12 bases between the germline ends. The CDR3 reads CASRQGAGTEAFF. CDR3 coding DNA: TGTGCCAGCAGACAAGGAGCAGGCACTGAAGCTTTCTTT.

The V call is TRBV7-9, the J call TRBJ1-1; 9 bases align to TRBD1. The CDR3 is made up of 15 amino acids. V was clipped by 3 bases and J by 7 bases; unmatched bases: 9. CDR1 and CDR2 (germline): SEHNR, FQNEAQ (reference sequence). The CDR3 bases are TGTGCCAGCAGCTTTCAGGGACAGGGCGTGGATGAAGCTTTCTTT. Translating it yields CASSFQGQGVDEAFF.

The chain couples TRBV18 to TRBJ1-1; 8 bases match TRBD1. V gave up 2 bases and J gave up 1 base; unmatched junction bases: 12. This CDR3 has 18 amino acids. From germline, CDR1 is KGHSH and CDR2 LQKENI. The CDR3 coding sequence is TGTGCCAGCTCACCAATCCAGGGGGCTACTATTTCGAACACTGAAGCTTTCTTT. Translated: CASSPIQGATISNTEAFF.

The rearrangement uses TRBV20-1 and TRBJ1-4; D is uncertain. CDR1 DFQATT and CDR2 SNEGSKA come from the germline V gene (reference sequence). The CDR3 is 12 amino acids. Trimming left V 1 base short and J 11 bases short, with 11 bases between. CDR3 in DNA: TGCAGTGCTAGAGCGCTGGGTCTCAAACTGTTTTTT. This codes for CSARALGLKLFF.

This clonotype was detected only once. V usage is TRBV4-3 and J usage is TRBJ2-2; D may be TRBD1 (7 bases). The CDR3 has 15 residues. In germline, CDR1 is LGHNA, CDR2 YSLEER. Between the trimmed V and J ends, which lost 3 bases and 6 bases, there was a span of 14 bases. CDR3 DNA sequence: TGCGCCAGCAGCCATCCGGGACAGCGGGCCGGGGAGCTGTTTTTT. As protein: CASSHPGQRAGELFF.

The chain couples TRBV14 to TRBJ2-5; 10 bases are shared with TRBD2. The CDR3 sequence is 18 residues long. Germline assignment: CDR1 SGHDN and CDR2 FVKESK. With 0 bases clipped from V and 5 bases from J, the junction kept 12 bases outside the gene matches. The CDR3 is CASSQDRWKRGGVETQYF. The CDR3 region has the DNA TGTGCCAGCAGCCAAGATCGGTGGAAGCGGGGGGGCGTTGAGACCCAGTACTTC.

The V gene is TRBV4-1, the J gene TRBJ2-7; no clear D. V lost 0 bases and J 2 bases, leaving 11 bases between the germline ends. The CDR3 covers 15 residues. Germline assignment: CDR1 MGHRA and CDR2 YSYEKL. The CDR3 nucleotides are TGCGCCAGCAGCCAAGAAGCAGCCAGACCCTACGAGCAGTACTTC. It codes for CASSQEAARPYEQYF.

The rearrangement links TRBV29-1 to TRBJ1-2; D is ambiguous. Germline V gene data show CDR1 as SQVTM and CDR2 as ANQGSEA. V shed 8 bases and J shed 6 bases, with 13 bases lying between them. The CDR3 is 11 amino acids. CDR3 region: CSCGLSDGYTF. The CDR3 nucleotides read TGCAGCTGCGGATTAAGCGATGGCTACACCTTC. Full variable domain (missing parts from reference TRBV29-1 and TRBJ1-2): SAVISQKPSRDICQRGTSLTIQCQVDSQVTMMFWYRQQPGQSLTLIATANQGSEATYESGFVIDKFPISRPNLTFSTLTVSNMSPEDSSIYLCSCGLSDGYTFGSGTRLTVV.